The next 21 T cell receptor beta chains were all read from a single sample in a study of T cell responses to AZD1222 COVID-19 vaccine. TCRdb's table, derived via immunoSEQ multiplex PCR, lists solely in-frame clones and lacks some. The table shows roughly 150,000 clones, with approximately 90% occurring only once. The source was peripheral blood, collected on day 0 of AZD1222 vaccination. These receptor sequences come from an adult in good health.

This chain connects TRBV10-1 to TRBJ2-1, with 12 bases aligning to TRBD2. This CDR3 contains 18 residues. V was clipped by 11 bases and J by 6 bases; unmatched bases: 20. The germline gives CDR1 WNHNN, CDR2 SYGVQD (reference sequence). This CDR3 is CAELPGRGLAGRGNEQFF. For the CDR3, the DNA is TGCGCCGAACTCCCTGGGCGGGGACTAGCGGGTAGGGGCAATGAGCAGTTCTTC.

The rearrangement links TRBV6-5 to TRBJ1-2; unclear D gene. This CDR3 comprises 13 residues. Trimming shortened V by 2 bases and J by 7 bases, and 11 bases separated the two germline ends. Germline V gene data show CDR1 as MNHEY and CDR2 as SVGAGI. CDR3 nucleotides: TGTGCCAGCAGTTACGGAGGGCTCGGTGGCTACACCTTC. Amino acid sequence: CASSYGGLGGYTF.

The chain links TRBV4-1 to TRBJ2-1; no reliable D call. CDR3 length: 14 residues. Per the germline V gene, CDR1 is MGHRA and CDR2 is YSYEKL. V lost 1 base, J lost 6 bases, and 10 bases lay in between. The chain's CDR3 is CASSQGLAVNEQFF. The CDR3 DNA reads TGCGCCAGCAGCCAAGGGTTGGCAGTCAATGAGCAGTTCTTC.

The CDR3 coding sequence is TGTGCCAGCAGTTCCCCCAGGTCAGGTTTCTCGGGCGAGCAGTACTTC. It specifies CASSSPRSGFSGEQYF. The chain links TRBV28 to TRBJ2-7; D call uncertain. The V gene's germline CDR1 is MDHEN and CDR2 SYDVKM. The length of the CDR3 is 16 residues. V was cut by 4 bases and J by 6 bases, with 22 bases left in between.

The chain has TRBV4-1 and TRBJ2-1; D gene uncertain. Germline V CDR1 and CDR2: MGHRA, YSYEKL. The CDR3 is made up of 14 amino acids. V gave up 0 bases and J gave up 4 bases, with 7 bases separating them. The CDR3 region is CASSQEAGYNEQFF. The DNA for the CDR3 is TGCGCCAGCAGCCAAGAAGCTGGATACAATGAGCAGTTCTTC.

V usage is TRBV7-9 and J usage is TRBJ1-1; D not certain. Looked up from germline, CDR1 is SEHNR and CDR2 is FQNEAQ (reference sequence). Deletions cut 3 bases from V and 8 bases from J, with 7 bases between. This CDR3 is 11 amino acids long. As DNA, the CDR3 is TGTGCCAGCAGCTTCGAAACAGAAGCTTTCTTT. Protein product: CASSFETEAFF.

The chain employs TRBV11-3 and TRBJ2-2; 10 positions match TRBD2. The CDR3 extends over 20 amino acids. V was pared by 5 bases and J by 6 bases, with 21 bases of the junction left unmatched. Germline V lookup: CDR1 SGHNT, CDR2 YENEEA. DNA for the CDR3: TGTGCCAGCAGCCCTCGAGCTAGCGGGAGTATTAGTGTGGTTCCCGGGGAGCTGTTTTTT. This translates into CASSPRASGSISVVPGELFF.

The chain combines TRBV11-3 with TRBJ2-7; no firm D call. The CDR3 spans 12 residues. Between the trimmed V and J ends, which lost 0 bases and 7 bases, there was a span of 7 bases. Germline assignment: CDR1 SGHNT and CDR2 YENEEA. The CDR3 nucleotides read TGTGCCAGCAGCTTAGATGTGACGGAGCAGTACTTC. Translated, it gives CASSLDVTEQYF.

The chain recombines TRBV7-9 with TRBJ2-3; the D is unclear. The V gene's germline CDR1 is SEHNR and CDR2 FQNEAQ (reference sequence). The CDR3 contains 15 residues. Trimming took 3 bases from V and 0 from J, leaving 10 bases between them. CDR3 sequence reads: CASSFALPSTDTQYF. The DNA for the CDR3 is TGTGCCAGCAGCTTCGCACTACCTAGCACAGATACGCAGTATTTT.

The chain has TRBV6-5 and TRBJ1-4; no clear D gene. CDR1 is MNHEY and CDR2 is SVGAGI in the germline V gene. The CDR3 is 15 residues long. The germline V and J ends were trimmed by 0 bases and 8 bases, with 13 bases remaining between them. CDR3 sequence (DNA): TGTGCCAGCAGTTACTCGGACTTACTAGGGGAAAAACTGTTTTTT. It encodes CASSYSDLLGEKLFF.

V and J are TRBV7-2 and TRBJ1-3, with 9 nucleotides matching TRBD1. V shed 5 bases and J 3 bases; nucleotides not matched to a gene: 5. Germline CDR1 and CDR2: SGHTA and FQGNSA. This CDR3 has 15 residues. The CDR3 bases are TGTGCCAGCAGCCCGGGACAGGGAGGTGGAAACACCATATATTTT. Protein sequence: CASSPGQGGGNTIYF.

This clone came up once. The CDR3 DNA sequence: TGTGCCAGTAGTGGGACTAGCGGGAGCTACGAGCAGTACTTC. This translates into CASSGTSGSYEQYF. The rearrangement links TRBV19 to TRBJ2-7, with 14 bases aligning to TRBD2. CDR3 size: 14 residues. Germline lookup yields CDR1 LNHDA and CDR2 SQIVND (reference sequence). V lost 5 bases and J lost 3; bases outside the gene matches: 0.

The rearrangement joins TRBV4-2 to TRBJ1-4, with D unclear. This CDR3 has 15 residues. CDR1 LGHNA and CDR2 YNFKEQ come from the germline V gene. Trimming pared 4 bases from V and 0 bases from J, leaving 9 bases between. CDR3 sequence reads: CASSRPGSTNEKLFF. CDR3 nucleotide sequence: TGTGCCAGCAGCCGGCCAGGTTCAACTAATGAAAAACTGTTTTTT.

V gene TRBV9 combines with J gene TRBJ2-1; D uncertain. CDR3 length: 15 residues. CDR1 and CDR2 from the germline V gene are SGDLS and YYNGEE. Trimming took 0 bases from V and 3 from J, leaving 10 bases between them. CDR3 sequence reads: CASSVVPDGYNEQFF. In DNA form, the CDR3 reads TGTGCCAGCAGCGTAGTTCCCGACGGCTACAATGAGCAGTTCTTC.

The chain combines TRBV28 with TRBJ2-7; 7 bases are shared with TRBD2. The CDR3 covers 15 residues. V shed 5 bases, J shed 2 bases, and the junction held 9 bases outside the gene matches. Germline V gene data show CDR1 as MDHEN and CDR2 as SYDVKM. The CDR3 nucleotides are TGTGCCAGCAGTCTCCCCGGGACTATGACCTACGAGCAGTACTTC. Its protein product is CASSLPGTMTYEQYF. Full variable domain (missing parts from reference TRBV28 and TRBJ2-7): DVKVTQSSRYLVKRTGEKVFLECVQDMDHENMFWYRQDPGLGLRLIYFSYDVKMKEKGDIPEGYSVSREKKERFSLILESASTNQTSMYLCASSLPGTMTYEQYFGPGTRLTVT.

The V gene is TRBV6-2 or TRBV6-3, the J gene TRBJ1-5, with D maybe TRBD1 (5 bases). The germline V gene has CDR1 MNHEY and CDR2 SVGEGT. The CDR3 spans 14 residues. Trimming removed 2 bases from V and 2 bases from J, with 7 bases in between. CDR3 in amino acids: CASSYTRGNQPQHF. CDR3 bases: TGTGCCAGCAGTTACACCAGGGGCAATCAGCCCCAGCATTTT.

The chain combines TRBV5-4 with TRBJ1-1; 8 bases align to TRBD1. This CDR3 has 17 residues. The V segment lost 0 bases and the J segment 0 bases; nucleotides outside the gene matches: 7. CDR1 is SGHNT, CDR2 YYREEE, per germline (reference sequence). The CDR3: CASSLGPGQVMNTEAFF. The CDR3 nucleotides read TGTGCCAGCAGCTTGGGTCCGGGACAGGTAATGAACACTGAAGCTTTCTTT.

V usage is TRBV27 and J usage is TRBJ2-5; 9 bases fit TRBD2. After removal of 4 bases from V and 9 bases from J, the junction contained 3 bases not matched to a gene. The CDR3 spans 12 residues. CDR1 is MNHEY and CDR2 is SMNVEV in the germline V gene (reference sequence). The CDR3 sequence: CASSWIAGAQYF. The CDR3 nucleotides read TGTGCCAGCAGTTGGATAGCGGGGGCCCAGTACTTC.

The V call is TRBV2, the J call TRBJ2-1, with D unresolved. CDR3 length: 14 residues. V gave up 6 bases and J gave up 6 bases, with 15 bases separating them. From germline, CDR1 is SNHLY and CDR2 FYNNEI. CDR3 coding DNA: TGTGCCAGCAGGTCTAGTTTATTAGTCAATGAGCAGTTCTTC. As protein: CASRSSLLVNEQFF.

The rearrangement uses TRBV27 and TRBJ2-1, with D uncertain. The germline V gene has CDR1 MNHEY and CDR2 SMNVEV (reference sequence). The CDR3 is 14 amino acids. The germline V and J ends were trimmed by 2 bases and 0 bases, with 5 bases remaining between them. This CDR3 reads CASSLKSSYNEQFF. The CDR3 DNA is TGTGCCAGCAGTTTAAAGAGCTCCTACAATGAGCAGTTCTTC.

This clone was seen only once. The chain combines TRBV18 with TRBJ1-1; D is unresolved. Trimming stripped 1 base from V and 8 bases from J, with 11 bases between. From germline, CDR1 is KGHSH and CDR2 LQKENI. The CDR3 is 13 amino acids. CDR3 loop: CASSPQTAGEAFF. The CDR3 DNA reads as TGTGCCAGCTCACCACAAACCGCAGGAGAAGCTTTCTTT.